Listed below are T cell receptor beta chains from one sample, sequenced in a study of siplizumab effects on memory and regulatory T cells. Using immunoSEQ multiplex PCR, the repertoire was profiled, and TCRdb retains in-frame clones only, with some absent. The sample records 50,000 to 70,000 clones, about 96% being singletons. The sequenced sample was naive CD8+ T cells sorted from blood. Receptors were obtained from a human donor in good health. Both conserved end residues are part of each CDR3. Each record gives: J gene, clone size, V gene, D gene, CDR3 DNA, CDR3 protein. A D gene is named only where the DNA matches it firmly. Expanded clones are given a class, and other clones once, few, many or no size at all.

>TRBJ2-1|-|TRBV4-1|-
TGCGCCAGCAGCCTCCCGGCGGGGGCAGAGGATGAGCAGTTCTTC
CASSLPAGAEDEQFF
>TRBJ2-2|-|TRBV5-1|-
TGCGCCAGCAGCCTGGATGAAGGGCCCGGGGAGCTGTTTTTT
CASSLDEGPGELFF
>TRBJ1-5|-|TRBV15|-
TGTGCCACCAGCAGAGAACGAAATCAGCCCCAGCATTTT
CATSRERNQPQHF
>TRBJ1-5|-|TRBV25-1|-
TGTGCCAGCAGTCCTCCGGGTAATCAGCCCCAGCATTTT
CASSPPGNQPQHF
>TRBJ2-7|-|TRBV2|-
TGTGCCAGCAACGGGGTGGGGTCCTACGAGCAGTACTTC
CASNGVGSYEQYF
>TRBJ2-1|-|TRBV7-3|TRBD1
TGTGCCAGCAGCTTATCCCGACAGGGGAGGTACAATGAGCAGTTCTTC
CASSLSRQGRYNEQFF
>TRBJ1-1|-|TRBV28|-
TGTGCCAGCAGTTCTCCCTTCGGGACGAACACTGAAGCTTTCTTT
CASSSPFGTNTEAFF
>TRBJ2-7|-|TRBV27|TRBD1
TGTGCCAGCAGTGGGGTTTCCCCTGGACAGGGGGCGTACGAGCAGTACTTC
CASSGVSPGQGAYEQYF
>TRBJ1-1|-|TRBV11-3|-
TGTGCCAGCAGCTTTGGGCAGAACTCCATCGCTTTCTTT
CASSFGQNSIAFF
>TRBJ2-7|-|TRBV29-1|-
TGCAGCGTTGATCGGGGGGCTCTGTCTACCTACGAGCAGTACTTC
CSVDRGALSTYEQYF
>TRBJ2-7|-|TRBV2|TRBD2
TGTGCCAGCAGTGATCCGGGGGGGGCCTACGAGCAGTACTTC
CASSDPGGAYEQYF
>TRBJ2-7|-|TRBV13|-
TGTGCCAGCAGCTTGAGAACTTACGAGCAGTACTTC
CASSLRTYEQYF
>TRBJ2-2|-|TRBV11-2|-
TGTGCCAGCAGCTTAGGGCTTCCCGGGGAGCTGTTTTTT
CASSLGLPGELFF
>TRBJ2-3|-|TRBV6-1|-
TGTGCCAGCAGTGAAGTAGGGACGCAGTATTTT
CASSEVGTQYF
>TRBJ1-5|-|TRBV5-5|-
TGTGCCAGCAGCCCGGGGATTAATCAGCCCCAGCATTTT
CASSPGINQPQHF
>TRBJ2-2|-|TRBV11-2|-
TGTGCCTCTAGGGGCGACACCGGGGAGCTGTTTTTT
CASRGDTGELFF
>TRBJ2-5|once|TRBV11-2|-
TGTGCCAGCAGCTTAGATGTTTGGCAGTCAAATCAAGAGACCCAGTACTTC
CASSLDVWQSNQETQYF
>TRBJ2-1|-|TRBV7-6|-
TGTGCCAGCAGCTTAGGAGGGGGTAGTGAGCAGTTCTTC
CASSLGGGSEQFF
>TRBJ2-7|-|TRBV28|-
TGTGCCAGCAGGAAAAGGACCTACGAGCAGTACTTC
CASRKRTYEQYF
>TRBJ2-7|once|TRBV5-6|TRBD1
TGTGCCAGCAGCTCCGGACAGGGGGCTTACGAGCAGTACTTC
CASSSGQGAYEQYF
>TRBJ2-3|-|TRBV9|-
TGTGCCAGCAGCGCTAACAAGCATATATCCACAGATACGCAGTATTTT
CASSANKHISTDTQYF
>TRBJ2-7|-|TRBV6-1|TRBD1
TGTGCCAGCAGTGAAGAGACAGGGGTCTACGAGCAGTACTTC
CASSEETGVYEQYF
>TRBJ1-2|-|TRBV28|-
TGTGCCAGCAGTTTCGGACGGACCTATGGCTACACCTTC
CASSFGRTYGYTF
>TRBJ2-3|-|TRBV6-5|TRBD2
TGTGCCAGCAGTTACCCTAGCGGGGGAACAGATACGCAGTATTTT
CASSYPSGGTDTQYF
>TRBJ2-2|-|TRBV4-1|-
TGCGCCAGCAGCCATGCAGGGCTTGCCCCCGGGGAGCTGTTTTTT
CASSHAGLAPGELFF
>TRBJ1-6|-|TRBV7-9|-
TGTGCCAGCAGCTTAGGAAACCTAGACGGATCCTATAATTCACCCCTCCACTTT
CASSLGNLDGSYNSPLHF
>TRBJ1-3|-|TRBV5-4|-
TGTGCCAGCAGCTTGGATTTCGGCGGGAGCTCTGGAAACACCATATATTTT
CASSLDFGGSSGNTIYF
>TRBJ2-7|-|TRBV6-6|TRBD2
TGTGCCAGCGGGACTAGCGGCTACGAGCAGTACTTC
CASGTSGYEQYF
>TRBJ1-2|-|TRBV7-9|TRBD1
TGTGCCAGCAGCCAAGTAGGGACAGGGATTTATACCCCCTATGGCTACACCTTC
CASSQVGTGIYTPYGYTF
>TRBJ1-2|-|TRBV7-9|TRBD1
TGTGCCAGCAGCTTAGGGGAGACAGGGAATGGCTACACCTTC
CASSLGETGNGYTF
>TRBJ2-7|-|TRBV19|-
TGTGCCAGTAGCTCGCAGTTACCCTACGAGCAGTACTTC
CASSSQLPYEQYF